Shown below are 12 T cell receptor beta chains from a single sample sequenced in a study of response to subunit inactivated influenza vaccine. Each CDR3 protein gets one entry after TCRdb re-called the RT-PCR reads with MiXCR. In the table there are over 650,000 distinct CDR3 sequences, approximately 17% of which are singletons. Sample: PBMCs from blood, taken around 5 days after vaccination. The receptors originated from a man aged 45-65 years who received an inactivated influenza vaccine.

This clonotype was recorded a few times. CDR3: CSARPGLAARNEQFF. For the CDR3, the DNA is TGCAGTGCTAGGCCGGGACTAGCGGCTCGGAATGAGCAGTTCTTC. The chain has TRBV20-1 and TRBJ2-1; 11 bases align to TRBD2. CDR3 length: 15 residues. The J segment lost 7 bases and the V segment lost 3 bases, leaving 8 bases of the junction unmatched. CDR1 and CDR2 (germline): DFQATT, SNEGSKA (reference sequence).

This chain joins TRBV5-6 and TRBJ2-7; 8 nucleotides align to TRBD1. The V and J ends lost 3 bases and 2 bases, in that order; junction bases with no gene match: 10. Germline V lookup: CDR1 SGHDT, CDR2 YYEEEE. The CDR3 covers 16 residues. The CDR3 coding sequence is TGTGCCAGCAGCTACGCTGTTGGACAGGGCCCCTACGAGCAGTACTTC. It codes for CASSYAVGQGPYEQYF.

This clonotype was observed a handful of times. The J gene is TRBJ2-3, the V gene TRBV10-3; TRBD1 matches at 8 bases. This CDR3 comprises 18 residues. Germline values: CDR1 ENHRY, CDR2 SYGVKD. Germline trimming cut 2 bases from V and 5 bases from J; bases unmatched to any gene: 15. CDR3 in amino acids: CAISEIWVTTGGVDTQYF. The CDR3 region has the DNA TGTGCCATCAGTGAGATATGGGTGACTACAGGGGGTGTAGATACGCAGTATTTT.

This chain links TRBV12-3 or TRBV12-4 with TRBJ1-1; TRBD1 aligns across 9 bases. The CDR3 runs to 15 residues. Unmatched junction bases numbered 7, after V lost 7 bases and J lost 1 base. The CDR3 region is CASNNRGRENTEAFF. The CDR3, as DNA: TGTGCCAGCAATAACAGGGGGCGAGAGAACACTGAAGCTTTCTTT.

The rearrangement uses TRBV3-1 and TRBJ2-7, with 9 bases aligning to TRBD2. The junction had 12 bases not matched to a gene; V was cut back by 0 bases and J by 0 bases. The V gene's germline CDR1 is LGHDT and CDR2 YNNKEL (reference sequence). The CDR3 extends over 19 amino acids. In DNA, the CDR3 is TGTGCCAGCAGCCAAGATTTGGGTCGGGGACTAGCAGACTCCTACGAGCAGTACTTC. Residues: CASSQDLGRGLADSYEQYF.

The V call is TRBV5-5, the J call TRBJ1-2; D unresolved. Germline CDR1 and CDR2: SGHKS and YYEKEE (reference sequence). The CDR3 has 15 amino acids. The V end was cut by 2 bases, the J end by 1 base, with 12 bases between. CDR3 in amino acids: CASSLEYNNNYGYTF. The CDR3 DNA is TGTGCCAGCAGCTTAGAGTACAATAATAACTATGGCTACACCTTC.

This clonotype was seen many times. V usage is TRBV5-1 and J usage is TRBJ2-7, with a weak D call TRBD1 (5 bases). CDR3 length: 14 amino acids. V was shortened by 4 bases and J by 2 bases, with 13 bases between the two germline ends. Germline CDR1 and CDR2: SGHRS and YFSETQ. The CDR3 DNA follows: TGCGCCAGCAGCATAGACAGAGTTACCTACGAGCAGTACTTC. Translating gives CASSIDRVTYEQYF.

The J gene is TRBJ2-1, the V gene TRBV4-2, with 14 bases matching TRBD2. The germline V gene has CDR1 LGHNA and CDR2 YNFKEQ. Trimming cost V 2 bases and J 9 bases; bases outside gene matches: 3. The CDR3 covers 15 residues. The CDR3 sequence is CASSQQTSGGAEQFF. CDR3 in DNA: TGTGCCAGCAGCCAACAGACTAGCGGGGGGGCTGAGCAGTTCTTC.

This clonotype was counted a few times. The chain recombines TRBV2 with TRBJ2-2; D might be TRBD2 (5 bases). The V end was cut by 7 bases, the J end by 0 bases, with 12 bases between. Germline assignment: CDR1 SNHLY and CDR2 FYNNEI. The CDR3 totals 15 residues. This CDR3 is CASKGVASNTGELFF. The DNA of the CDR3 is TGTGCCAGCAAAGGAGTAGCGTCGAACACCGGGGAGCTGTTTTTT.

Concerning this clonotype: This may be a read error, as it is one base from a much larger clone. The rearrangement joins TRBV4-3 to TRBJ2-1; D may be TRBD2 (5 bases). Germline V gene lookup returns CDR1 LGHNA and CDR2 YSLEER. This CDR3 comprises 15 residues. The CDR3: CASSQEGGEYNKQFF. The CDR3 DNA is TGCGCCAGCAGCCAAGAAGGTGGGGAGTACAATAAGCAGTTCTTC.

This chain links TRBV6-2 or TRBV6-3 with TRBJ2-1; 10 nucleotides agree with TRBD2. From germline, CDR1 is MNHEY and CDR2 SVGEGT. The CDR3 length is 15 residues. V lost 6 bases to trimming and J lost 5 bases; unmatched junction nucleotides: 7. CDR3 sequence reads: CASSELAGLHNEQFF. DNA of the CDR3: TGTGCCAGCAGCGAACTAGCGGGACTACACAATGAGCAGTTCTTC.

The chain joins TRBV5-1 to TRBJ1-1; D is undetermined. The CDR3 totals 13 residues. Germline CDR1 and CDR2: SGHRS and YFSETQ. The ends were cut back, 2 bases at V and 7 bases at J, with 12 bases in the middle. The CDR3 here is CASSLQPPYEAFF. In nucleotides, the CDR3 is TGCGCCAGCAGCTTACAACCGCCGTATGAAGCTTTCTTT.